One sample yielded the 11 T cell receptor beta chains listed below, sequenced in a study of cytomegalovirus exposure and HLA in healthy donors. Primers: 60 Vbeta forward and 13 Jbeta reverse. Assay: immunoSEQ multiplex PCR; the TCRdb copy retains only in-frame clones and omits some. The sample shows under 150,000 clones, about 84% of them seen only once. The sample was PBMCs. These TCRs come from a boy younger than 18 in good health and CMV-seronegative.

This chain connects TRBV5-1 to TRBJ1-4, with 12 bases identical to TRBD1. V gave up 4 bases and J gave up 2 bases; unmatched junction bases: 3. Germline loops: CDR1 SGHRS, CDR2 YFSETQ. This CDR3 is built from 16 residues. CDR3 amino acids: CASSMGQGATNEKLFF. In nucleotides, the CDR3 is TGCGCCAGCAGCATGGGACAGGGGGCGACTAATGAAAAACTGTTTTTT.

CDR3 region: CASRGLAGAGNEQFF. The CDR3 DNA reads as TGTGCCAGCAGGGGACTAGCGGGAGCGGGAAATGAGCAGTTCTTC. This chain links TRBV6-5 with TRBJ2-1; the match to TRBD2 covers 14 bases. Unmatched junction bases numbered 5, after V lost 6 bases and J lost 7 bases. The germline CDR1 and CDR2 sequences are MNHEY and SVGAGI. This CDR3 has 15 amino acids.

The V and J genes are TRBV4-3 and TRBJ2-1; the D is unclear. The germline V and J ends were trimmed by 3 bases and 6 bases, with 12 bases remaining between them. Germline CDR1 reads LGHNA; CDR2 reads YSLEER. This CDR3 has 14 residues. The CDR3 sequence is CASSQHVRSNEQFF. The CDR3 DNA reads as TGCGCCAGCAGCCAGCACGTCCGGTCCAATGAGCAGTTCTTC.

The rearrangement links TRBV7-9 to TRBJ2-7; possibly TRBD1 for D (6 bases). Germline-derived CDR1 and CDR2 are SEHNR and FQNEAQ (reference sequence). With 1 base removed from V and 3 bases from J, the gap between germline ends came to 10 bases. CDR3 length: 14 amino acids. The CDR3 nucleotides are TGTGCCAGCAGCTTAGGTAGACAGGACTACGAGCAGTACTTC. Its protein product is CASSLGRQDYEQYF.

The chain joins TRBV2 to TRBJ2-7; 11 nucleotides agree with TRBD1. The CDR3 is 17 residues long. The junction had 11 bases not matched to a gene; V was cut back by 5 bases and J by 2 bases. Germline lookup yields CDR1 SNHLY and CDR2 FYNNEI. The CDR3 nucleotides read TGTGCCAGCAGTATATCAAGGGGGGACAGGGGGACCTACGAGCAGTACTTC. It encodes CASSISRGDRGTYEQYF. Looking up the rest from reference TRBV2 and TRBJ2-7 gives the full variable domain: EPEVTQTPSHQVTQMGQEVILRCVPISNHLYFYWYRQILGQKVEFLVSFYNNEISEKSEIFDDQFSVERPDGSNFTLKIRSTKLEDSAMYFCASSISRGDRGTYEQYFGPGTRLTVT.

Details on this clone: One end of the junction does not line up with germline, which may come from a read error. The rearrangement links TRBV29-1 to TRBJ2-3; 15 bases line up with TRBD2. Germline V gene data show CDR1 as SQVTM and CDR2 as ANQGSEA. The CDR3 consists of 15 residues. The CDR3 DNA reads as TGCGGCGTCCAATACGGGACTAGCGGGAGGGATACGCAGTATTTT. It is translated as CGVQYGTSGRDTQYF.

V is TRBV6-6 and J is TRBJ2-1, with 9 nucleotides matching TRBD2. The CDR3 loop spans 15 amino acids. The trim removed 4 bases at V and 0 bases at J, leaving 1 base unmatched. CDR1 and CDR2 from the germline V gene are MNHNY and SVGAGI (reference sequence). The CDR3: CASSFSGSSYNEQFF. CDR3 nucleotide sequence: TGTGCCAGCAGTTTTAGCGGGAGCTCCTACAATGAGCAGTTCTTC.

The chain links TRBV4-3 to TRBJ2-1; 8 positions agree with TRBD2. The junction had 12 bases not matched to a gene; V was cut back by 4 bases and J by 10 bases. The germline V gene has CDR1 LGHNA and CDR2 YSLEER. The CDR3 is 15 amino acids. CDR3 amino acids: CASSRLGLGGGEQFF. The CDR3 DNA is TGCGCCAGCAGCCGATTGGGACTAGGAGGAGGCGAGCAGTTCTTC.

The gene calls are TRBV5-4 and TRBJ1-6; the D gene is possibly TRBD1 (6 bases). This CDR3 comprises 16 residues. Germline-derived CDR1 and CDR2 are SGHNT and YYREEE (reference sequence). Trimming left V 3 bases short and J 8 bases short, with 18 bases between. The CDR3 spells CASSWDNQAVDSPLHF. CDR3 DNA sequence: TGTGCCAGCAGCTGGGACAACCAAGCAGTGGATTCACCCCTCCACTTT.

J is TRBJ2-1 and V is TRBV6-4, with a possible D match to TRBD2 (5 bases). Trimming cost V 10 bases and J 5 bases, with 15 bases left between them. The germline V gene has CDR1 MRHNA and CDR2 SNTAGT. The CDR3 totals 13 residues. The CDR3 DNA reads as TGTGCCACCTCCGGCCGGGAACACAATGAGCAGTTCTTC. Protein product: CATSGREHNEQFF.

CDR3 sequence: CASRKAGGNTEAFF. The DNA for the CDR3 is TGTGCCAGCAGGAAGGCAGGGGGAAACACTGAAGCTTTCTTT. This chain connects TRBV25-1 to TRBJ1-1; TRBD1 aligns across 7 bases. Germline assignment: CDR1 MGHDK and CDR2 SYGVNS. The V gene end was trimmed by 6 bases and the J gene end by 2 bases; junction bases not matched to a gene: 6. The CDR3 is made up of 14 amino acids. The full variable domain, rest sourced from reference TRBV25-1 and TRBJ1-1, is EADIYQTPRYLVIGTGKKITLECSQTMGHDKMYWYQQDPGMELHLIHYSYGVNSTEKGDLSSESTVSRIRTEHFPLTLESARPSHTSQYLCASRKAGGNTEAFFGQGTRLTVV.